This T cell receptor beta chain was sequenced during a study of T-cell reconstitution after alpha-beta-depleted transplantation in children. The sample holds many counts of this clonotype. Researchers prepared the TCRbeta library using unique molecular identifiers, the study reports. Each CDR3 protein gets one entry after TCRdb re-called the PCR reads with MiXCR. Of 450,000 to 600,000 distinct CDR3 sequences in the sample, 15% to 20% were seen once. The CDR3 contains 18 residues. After removal of 8 bases from V and 0 bases from J, the junction contained 11 bases not matched to a gene. Germline loops: CDR1 MNHEY, CDR2 SMNVEV (reference sequence).

The origin of this receptor is a human donor who donated a stem cell graft to a child with acute lymphoblastic leukemia. Sequences were derived from PBMCs from the stem cell graft donor, sampled from the stem cell graft. The genes are TRBV27 and TRBJ2-1; 12 bases are a match to TRBD2. CDR3 bases: TGTGCCAGCCGGGGGGGCCTAGCGGGAGGGCGCTCCTACAATGAGCAGTTCTTC. Its translation: CASRGGLAGGRSYNEQFF.